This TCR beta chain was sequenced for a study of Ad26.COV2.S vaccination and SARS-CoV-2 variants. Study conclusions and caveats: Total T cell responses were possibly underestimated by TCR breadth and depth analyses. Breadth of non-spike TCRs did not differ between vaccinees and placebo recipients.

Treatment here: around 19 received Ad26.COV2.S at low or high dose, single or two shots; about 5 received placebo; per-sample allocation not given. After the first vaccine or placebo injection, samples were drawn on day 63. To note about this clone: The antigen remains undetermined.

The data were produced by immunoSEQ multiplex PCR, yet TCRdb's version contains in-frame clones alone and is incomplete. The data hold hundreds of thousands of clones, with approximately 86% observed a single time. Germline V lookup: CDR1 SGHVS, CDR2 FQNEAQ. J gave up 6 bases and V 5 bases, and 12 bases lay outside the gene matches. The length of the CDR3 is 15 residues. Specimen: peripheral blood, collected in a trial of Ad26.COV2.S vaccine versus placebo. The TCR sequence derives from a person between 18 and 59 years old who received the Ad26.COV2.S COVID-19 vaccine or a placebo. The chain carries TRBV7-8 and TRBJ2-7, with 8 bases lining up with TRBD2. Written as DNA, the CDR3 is TGTGCCAGCAGCCAATACAGCGGGGGCAAAATCGAGCAGTACTTC. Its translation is CASSQYSGGKIEQYF.